This T cell receptor (beta chain) was obtained from a study of T cell responses to AZD1222 COVID-19 vaccine. Details on this clone: Its specificity is not known.

Only in-frame clones appear in the TCRdb table, and some are missing; sequencing was by immunoSEQ multiplex PCR. The sample includes 140,000 to 150,000 clones, around 86% of them seen just once. The CDR3 is 15 residues long. Trimming took 7 bases from V and 0 from J, leaving 12 bases between them. CDR1 SNHLY and CDR2 FYNNEI come from the germline V gene. Study observations and caveats: There were mostly white British donors and more females than males, and clonal diversity was possibly underestimated. Nearly half of spike-specific TCRs reportedly target variant regions that are unmutated in the B.1.351 and B.1.1.7 variants.

This sequence originates from an adult in good health. This rearrangement joins TRBV2 to TRBJ2-2; D gene unclear. Sequencing used peripheral blood, obtained on day 0 of MenACWY control vaccination. CDR3 coding DNA: TGTGCCAGCACTCGATCCCTCGCGAACACCGGGGAGCTGTTTTTT. Translating gives CASTRSLANTGELFF.